This TCR beta chain is from a study of shared clonotypes between healthy human individuals. Overall study: For every donor, three CD4 naive, three CD4 memory, two CD8 naive and one CD8 memory plates were used. Regarding the study as a whole: Limitation of the genetic and exposure-history diversity represented came from the few donors.

Per germline, CDR1 KGHSH and CDR2 LQKENI. V shed 2 bases and J shed 2 bases, with 7 bases lying between them. This CDR3 region has 13 residues. In the original analysis: Filtering was not the same, since immunoSEQ gave junction-only sequences without quality scores. Data came from immunoSEQ multiplex PCR; TCRdb stores just in-frame clones and leaves some out. That table is the source of V, J and clone size, and D and trimming were worked out from the DNA. The profile shows some 1.5 million clones, roughly 96% of them singletons. As to this clone: The antigen is undetermined. This sample includes further DNA sequences coding for the same CDR3.

This clonotype was obtained from a man aged 25-45 years in good health. The chain has TRBV18 and TRBJ2-7; D unresolved. The sequenced sample consisted of naive CD4+ T cells sorted from blood. This sample's subset: CD45RA+ positively selected. The CDR3 loop is CASSPGVTYEQYF. DNA of the CDR3: TGTGCCAGCTCACCAGGAGTGACCTACGAGCAGTACTTC.